The T cell receptor beta chain described here comes from a study of CD8 T cells in Susac syndrome. The CDR3 sequence is 14 residues long. Germline V gene sequence: CDR1 DFQATT, CDR2 SNEGSKA (reference sequence). Trimming removed 3 bases at V and 4 bases at J, with 15 bases between. The study sequenced TCR beta in blood CD8+ and CD4+ T cells. Control patients had untreated stable or active relapsing-remitting multiple sclerosis by revised McDonald criteria. TEMRA cells were FACS-enriched and CD8+ and CD4+ T cells negatively isolated. cDNA came from about 0.5 to 1 ug RNA primed by random hexamers. Amplification of TCR beta CDR3 by immunoSEQ multiplex PCR spanned 54 Vbeta and 13 Jbeta. TCRdb reprocessed the immunoSEQ multiplex PCR reads with MiXCR, giving one entry per CDR3 protein. This table holds some 110,000 distinct CDR3 sequences, 90% to 95% found once.

The sequenced material came from CD8+ T cells from PBMCs. The source is a human donor with multiple sclerosis. The chain employs TRBV20-1 and TRBJ1-1, with D tentatively TRBD1 (6 bases). In DNA, the CDR3 is TGCAGTGCTAGGGAACAGGGTGGATCCACTGAAGCTTTCTTT. This gives the protein CSAREQGGSTEAFF.